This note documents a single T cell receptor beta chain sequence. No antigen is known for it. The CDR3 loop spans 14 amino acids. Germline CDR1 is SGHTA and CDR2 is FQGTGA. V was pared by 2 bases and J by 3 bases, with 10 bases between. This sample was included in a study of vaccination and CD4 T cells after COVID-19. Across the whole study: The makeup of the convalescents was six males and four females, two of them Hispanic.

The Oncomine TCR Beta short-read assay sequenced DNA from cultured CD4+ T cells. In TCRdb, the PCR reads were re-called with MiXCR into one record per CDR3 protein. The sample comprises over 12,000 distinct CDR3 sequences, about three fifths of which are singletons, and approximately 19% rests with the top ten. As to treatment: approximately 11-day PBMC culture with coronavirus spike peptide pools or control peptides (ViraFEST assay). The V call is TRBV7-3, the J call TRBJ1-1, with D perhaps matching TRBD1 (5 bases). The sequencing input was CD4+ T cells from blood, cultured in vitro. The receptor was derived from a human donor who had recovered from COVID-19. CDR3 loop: CASSLGGVYTEAFF. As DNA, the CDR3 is TGTGCCAGCAGCTTAGGGGGAGTTTACACTGAAGCTTTCTTT. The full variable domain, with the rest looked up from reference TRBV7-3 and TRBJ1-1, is GAGVSQTPSNKVTEKGKYVELRCDPISGHTALYWYRQSLGQGPEFLIYFQGTGAADDSGLPNDRFFAVRPEGSVSTLKIQRTERGDSAVYLCASSLGGVYTEAFFGQGTRLTVV.